This record covers a single T cell receptor beta chain. Antigen specificity is unknown. These data belong to a study of cytomegalovirus exposure and HLA in healthy donors. Study-level information: A later analysis reported the same platform for the roughly 120 validation repertoires and the roughly 670 first-cohort repertoires.

Notes on the study in general: Cytomegalovirus association was listed for 150 or so TCR beta chains.

Clones were read by immunoSEQ multiplex PCR, and TCRdb kept only the in-frame ones, dropping some. This sample has 180,000 or so clones, with approximately 86% found just once. The germline CDR1 and CDR2 sequences are SGHTA and FQGTGA. V gave up 1 base and J gave up 4 bases; unmatched junction bases: 12. This CDR3 has 17 residues. This receptor was identified in a young man in good health and CMV-seropositive. The genes are TRBV7-3 and TRBJ1-1; 7 nucleotides agree with TRBD1. Specimen: PBMCs. Here the CDR3 reads CASSLNAPTGLGTEAFF. The CDR3, as DNA: TGTGCCAGCAGCTTAAACGCGCCGACAGGGCTGGGCACTGAAGCTTTCTTT.